This is a list of T cell receptor beta chains from one sample in a study of tumor-infiltrating lymphocytes in primary liver carcinoma. MiXCR was run by TCRdb on the multiplex PCR reads, yielding one entry per CDR3 protein. The table has around 190,000 distinct CDR3 sequences, approximately 80% seen once. Specimen: tumor tissue from primary liver carcinoma. The source is a man in his forties or fifties with primary liver carcinoma and hepatitis B virus infection. CDR3s include the opening cysteine and the closing phenylalanine or tryptophan. A D gene is named only where the DNA matches it firmly. Clone size, where shown, is once, few, many, or a class for clones that have expanded.

cdr3_aa | cdr3_nt | d_call | clone_size | j_call | v_call
CASTPDRGNEQFF | TGTGCCAGCACCCCAGATAGGGGCAATGAGCAGTTCTTC | . | . | TRBJ2-1 | TRBV11-2
CASGLAGRQETKYF | TGTGCCAGCGGACTTGCGGGAAGACAAGAGACCAAGTACTTC | . | . | TRBJ2-5 | TRBV12-3/TRBV12-4
CPSILHHRTNTRELFF | TGCCCCAGCATCTTACATCACAGGACGAACACCAGGGAGCTGTTTTTT | . | . | TRBJ2-2 | TRBV5-1
CSVEAGDPYNEQFF | TGCAGTGTTGAAGCAGGGGACCCCTACAATGAGCAATTCTTC | . | once | TRBJ2-1 | TRBV29-1
CSVEVDGPGTDYTF | TGCAGCGTTGAAGTCGACGGACCCGGTACTGACTACACCTTC | . | . | TRBJ1-2 | TRBV29-1
CASSQDSPGRASLGELFF | TGCGCCAGCAGCCAAGATAGCCCGGGACGTGCGAGCCTGGGGGAGCTGTTTTTT | . | . | TRBJ2-2 | TRBV4-3
CASSFSDAHDQFF | TGTGCCAGCAGTTTCTCAGATGCCCATGATCAGTTCTTC | . | . | TRBJ2-1 | TRBV12-3/TRBV12-4
CASSQGLRSGRASETQYF | TGTGCCAGCAGTCAAGGCCTCCGCAGCGGGAGGGCCTCGGAGACCCAGTACTTC | TRBD2 | . | TRBJ2-5 | TRBV4-2
CASRQEYQGGSHF | TGCGCCAGCAGACAAGAATACCAGGGGGGATCCCATTTT | . | . | TRBJ2-3 | TRBV4-1
CDSIFGQENNEQFF | TGTGACAGCATTTTCGGACAGGAAAACAATGAGCAGTTCTTC | TRBD1 | . | TRBJ2-1 | TRBV6-1
CASSLETGRIENQYF | TGTGCCAGCAGCCTAGAGACAGGGAGGATAGAGAACCAGTACTTC | . | . | TRBJ2-5 | TRBV11-2
CASSHDGLGQDTQYF | TGCGCCAGCAGCCACGACGGGCTTGGCCAAGATACCCAGTACTTC | . | . | TRBJ2-5 | TRBV5-1
CASWEDASGAGELFF | TGCGCCAGTTGGGAGGACGCGAGCGGGGCCGGGGAGCTGTTTTTT | TRBD2 | . | TRBJ2-2 | TRBV10-1
CASRGAVPDAFF | TGTGCCAGCAGGGGGGCCGTACCGGATGCTTTCTTT | . | many | TRBJ1-1 | TRBV2
CASSFVIGGDTEAFF | TGCGCCAGCAGCTTCGTTATAGGGGGGGACACTGAAGCTTTCTTT | . | . | TRBJ1-1 | TRBV5-1
CACRGKRSYKQCF | TGTGCCTGCAGGGGGAAGCGATCCTACAAGCAGTGCTTC | TRBD1 | . | TRBJ2-7 | TRBV11-1
CASSIDGRGYEQYF | TGTGCCAGCAGCATAGACGGGAGGGGGTACGAGCAGTACTTC | TRBD2 | once | TRBJ2-7 | TRBV11-2
CASRTRLAGYNEQSF | TGTGCCAGCAGAACACGACTAGCGGGGTACAATGAGCAGTCCTTC | TRBD2 | once | TRBJ2-1 | TRBV6-1
CASSQDEGGADTQYF | TGTGCCAGCAGCCAAGACGAAGGGGGTGCAGATACGCAGTATTTT | . | many | TRBJ2-3 | TRBV4-2
CSVGGASGDMHYF | TGCAGCGTAGGGGGGGCATCAGGGGATATGCATTATTTT | . | . | TRBJ2-3 | TRBV29-1
CASSPIGTSGSGDTQYF | TGTGCTAGCAGCCCGATCGGGACTAGCGGGAGTGGAGATACGCAGTATTTT | TRBD2 | . | TRBJ2-3 | TRBV5-5
CATSPPSGSLYEQFF | TGTGCCACCAGCCCCCCTAGCGGGAGCCTATATGAGCAGTTCTTC | TRBD2 | few | TRBJ2-1 | TRBV15
CAGTETGGAGANVLTF | TGTGCCGGAACCGAGACAGGGGGTGCTGGGGCCAACGTCCTGACTTTC | TRBD1 | . | TRBJ2-6 | TRBV6-1
CATSDPSDSHEQFF | TGTGCCACCAGTGACCCTTCGGATTCGCATGAGCAGTTCTTC | . | many | TRBJ2-1 | TRBV24-1
CATSQDLPYKQYF | TGCGCCACCAGCCAAGATCTACCCTACAAGCAGTACTTC | . | . | TRBJ2-7 | TRBV4-3
CTSTLGVNQPQHF | TGTACCAGTACCCTGGGGGTAAATCAGCCCCAGCATTTT | . | few | TRBJ1-5 | TRBV19
CACGPRTSGLSYEQYF | TGTGCCTGCGGCCCAAGGACTAGCGGGCTTTCCTACGAGCAGTACTTC | TRBD2 | . | TRBJ2-7 | TRBV28
CASSLTPGTEAFF | TGTGCCAGCAGTTTAACCCCGGGAACTGAAGCTTTCTTC | . | . | TRBJ1-1 | TRBV12-3/TRBV12-4
CASSQETGTRRGNYNEQLF | TGTGCCAGCAGCCAAGAAACCGGGACTCGCCGGGGTAATTACAATGAGCAACTCTTC | . | . | TRBJ2-1 | TRBV14
CSVESAAGRSVTQYF | TGTAGCGTTGAATCCGCCGCGGGTAGATCGGTGACCCAGTACTTC | . | . | TRBJ2-5 | TRBV29-1
CTSSEWAGLEELFF | TGTACCAGCAGTGAATGGGCGGGGCTAGAGGAGCTGTTTTTT | . | . | TRBJ2-2 | TRBV6-1
CGSSLEASQDTQNF | TGTGGCAGCAGCTTGGAGGCTAGCCAAGATACCCAGAACTTC | . | . | TRBJ2-5 | TRBV5-6
CDSSQDGTSGNPHNEQFF | TGTGACAGCAGCCAAGACGGGACCAGCGGGAACCCCCACAATGAGCAGTTCTTC | TRBD2 | once | TRBJ2-1 | TRBV14
CASERTSETEETQYF | TGTGCCAGTGAGAGGACTAGCGAGACGGAAGAGACCCAGTACTTC | TRBD2 | . | TRBJ2-5 | TRBV6-4
CASILEFAETQYF | TGCGCCAGCATCTTGGAATTTGCGGAGACCCAGTACTTC | . | . | TRBJ2-5 | TRBV5-1
CASSGGGATQYF | TGTGCCAGCAGTGGTGGGGGTGCTACGCAGTATTTT | . | . | TRBJ2-3 | TRBV6-1
CNAEGSGSADTQYF | TGCAACGCTGAGGGTAGCGGGAGTGCAGATACGCAATATTTT | TRBD2 | . | TRBJ2-3 | TRBV29-1
CASNKTRNTGELFF | TGCGCCAGTAACAAGACGAGGAACACCGGGGAGCTGTTTTTT | . | . | TRBJ2-2 | TRBV4-1
CNVSTGTGPSSPHHF | TGCAACGTTTCGACCGGGACAGGGCCAAGTTCACCCCACCACTTT | TRBD1 | . | TRBJ1-6 | TRBV29-1
CASSRGETGELIF | TGTGCCAGCAGCCGAGGGGAGACCGGGGAGCTGATTTTT | . | . | TRBJ2-2 | TRBV5-4
CASSTLINTEAFF | TGTGCCAGCAGTACCTTAATAAACACTGAAGCTTTCTTT | . | . | TRBJ1-1 | TRBV6-5
CANSLDHGLDTQYF | TGTGCCAACAGCTTAGATCATGGGCTGGATACGCAGTATTTT | . | once | TRBJ2-3 | TRBV11-2
CSIEEWDRGVDEQYF | TGCAGCATTGAGGAATGGGACAGGGGAGTAGACGAGCAGTATTTC | TRBD1 | . | TRBJ2-7 | TRBV29-1
CASSLRVNNEQFF | TGTGCCAGCAGCTTACGGGTCAACAATGAGCAGTTCTTC | . | . | TRBJ2-1 | TRBV11-3
CASTASAVAKNIQYF | TGTGCTAGCACCGCTTCGGCGGTAGCCAAAAACATTCAGTATTTC | . | . | TRBJ2-4 | TRBV11-2
CAKEDREGDEQYF | TGTGCCAAAGAGGACAGGGAAGGCGACGAGCAGTACTTC | TRBD1 | . | TRBJ2-7 | TRBV19
CASSLLGTGAYEQYF | TGCGCCAGCAGCTTACTGGGGACAGGCGCCTACGAGCAGTACTTC | TRBD1 | many | TRBJ2-7 | TRBV5-1
CASSSPGEGTYNEHFF | TGTGCCAGCAGCTCCCCGGGAGAGGGTACCTACAATGAGCATTTCTTC | . | . | TRBJ2-1 | TRBV6-2/TRBV6-3
CASSLSRGIVEALF | TGTGCCAGCAGCTTAAGTCGGGGGATAGTTGAAGCTTTATTT | . | . | TRBJ1-1 | TRBV11-1
CAISVGQTRDTQCF | TGTGCTATCAGTGTAGGACAAACCCGGGATACGCAGTGTTTT | . | . | TRBJ2-3 | TRBV10-3
CVISGPRGADSGTNVLTF | TGTGTCATCAGTGGTCCCAGGGGGGCAGACTCTGGGACCAACGTCCTGACTTTC | . | . | TRBJ2-6 | TRBV10-3
CGWSPSGNNEQSF | TGTGGCTGGAGTCCCAGCGGAAACAATGAGCAGTCCTTC | . | . | TRBJ2-1 | TRBV30